This TCR beta chain was sequenced during a study of cytomegalovirus exposure and HLA in healthy donors. Study at large: Among about 179 million T cells, an earlier analysis found about 100 million unique TCR beta sequences. The Caucasian-associated ancestry cluster contained approximately 81% of the 300 to 450 genotyped donors.

PCR primers comprised 60 Vbeta and 13 Jbeta primers. Only in-frame clones appear in the TCRdb table, and some are missing; sequencing was by immunoSEQ multiplex PCR. The sample lists about 150,000 clones; roughly 77% were seen once. V lost 0 bases to trimming and J lost 7 bases, with 15 bases between them. From germline, CDR1 is GTSNPN and CDR2 SVGIG (reference sequence). The CDR3 contains 14 residues. Study observations and caveats: Available immune exposure information covered CMV serostatus only. The classifier, whose performance was assessed in both the original and validation cohorts, reportedly diagnosed cytomegalovirus status with high specificity and sensitivity.

Of note for this clone: Its antigen remains unidentified.

V gene TRBV30 combines with J gene TRBJ1-2; weak D call: TRBD1 (6 bases). Source material: PBMCs. This sequence was found in a man between 25 and 39 years old in good health and CMV-seropositive. DNA for the CDR3: TGTGCCTGGAGTGTCCAGAGCGGGGGCCGTGGCTACACCTTC. Its translation is CAWSVQSGGRGYTF.